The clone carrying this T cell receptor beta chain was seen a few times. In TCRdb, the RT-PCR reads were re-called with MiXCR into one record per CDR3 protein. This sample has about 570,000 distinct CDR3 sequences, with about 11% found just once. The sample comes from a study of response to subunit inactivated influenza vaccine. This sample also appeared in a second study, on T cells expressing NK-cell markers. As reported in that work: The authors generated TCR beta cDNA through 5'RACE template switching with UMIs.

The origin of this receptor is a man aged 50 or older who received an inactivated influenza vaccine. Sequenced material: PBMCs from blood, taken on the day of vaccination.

CDR3 nucleotides: TGTGCCAGCAGCTACGAAGGCTTTCAAGAGACCCAGTACTTC. Translation gives CASSYEGFQETQYF. The chain is built from TRBV11-1 and TRBJ2-5; no firm D call. From germline, CDR1 is SGHAT and CDR2 FQDESV (reference sequence). The V gene lost 4 bases and the J gene lost 2 bases, with 11 bases spanning the gap. The CDR3 runs 14 residues. The whole variable domain, filled in from reference TRBV11-1 and TRBJ2-5, reads EAEVAQSPRYKITEKSQAVAFWCDPISGHATLYWYRQILGQGPELLVQFQDESVVDDSQLPKDRFSAERLKGVDSTLKIQPAELGDSAMYLCASSYEGFQETQYFGPGTRLLVL.